One and the same sample provided the 6 T cell receptor beta chains below, sequenced in a study of T cell changes during pregnancy in multiple sclerosis. The method was immunoSEQ multiplex PCR; TCRdb's version includes in-frame clones alone and lacks a portion of them. The sample lists 75,000 to 100,000 clones, roughly 91% occurring once. This specimen was peripheral blood, taken after pregnancy. All receptors derive from a female donor in good health, enrolled as a control in a pregnancy study.

The rearrangement uses TRBV27 and TRBJ1-2, with 7 bases fitting TRBD1. Germline V lookup: CDR1 MNHEY, CDR2 SMNVEV (reference sequence). V dropped 5 bases and J dropped 2; count of bases not matched to a gene: 11. This CDR3 spans 16 amino acids. The CDR3 DNA reads TGTGCCAGCAGTCTGACAGGGACTGGGCTCAACTATGGCTACACCTTC. This sequence encodes CASSLTGTGLNYGYTF.

CDR3 in DNA: TGCGCCAGCAGGTCGGGGAACACAGATACGCAGTATTTT. Its translation is CASRSGNTDTQYF. The chain combines TRBV5-1 with TRBJ2-3; a possible D gene is TRBD2 (5 bases). This CDR3 has 13 amino acids. The V gene lost 5 bases and the J gene lost 2 bases, with 9 bases spanning the gap. Germline-derived CDR1 and CDR2 are SGHRS and YFSETQ.

V usage is TRBV15 and J usage is TRBJ2-3, with D unresolved. Trimming stripped 0 bases from V and 0 bases from J, with 10 bases between. The CDR3 runs to 16 residues. Per germline, CDR1 LNHNV and CDR2 YYDKDF (reference sequence). CDR3 coding DNA: TGTGCCACCAGCAGAGAGCTCTCGGGTAGCACAGATACGCAGTATTTT. Translating it yields CATSRELSGSTDTQYF. Based on the CDR3 plus reference TRBV15 and TRBJ2-3, the full variable domain is DAMVIQNPRYQVTQFGKPVTLSCSQTLNHNVMYWYQQKSSQAPKLLFHYYDKDFNNEADTPDNFQSRRPNTSFCFLDIRSPGLGDTAMYLCATSRELSGSTDTQYFGPGTRLTVL.

This chain links TRBV19 with TRBJ1-2; 9 nucleotides match TRBD1. Germline V CDR1 and CDR2: LNHDA, SQIVND (reference sequence). The CDR3 totals 15 residues. Losses at the gene ends were 5 bases for V and 3 bases for J; bases not matched to a gene: 7. CDR3 loop: CASSPRGQGHYGYTF. The CDR3 nucleotides read TGTGCCAGTAGTCCCCGAGGACAGGGGCACTATGGCTACACCTTC.

The genes are TRBV10-3 and TRBJ2-7; possible D gene TRBD1, 6 bases. V was clipped by 4 bases and J by 8 bases, with 24 bases between them. There are 16 residues in the CDR3. Germline values: CDR1 ENHRY, CDR2 SYGVKD. The CDR3 DNA reads TGTGCCATCAGTGCCACAGCTCCGGGACAAGGGAGTAAGCAGTACTTC. It specifies CAISATAPGQGSKQYF.

The genes are TRBV5-1 and TRBJ1-3; D unresolved. Germline V CDR1 and CDR2: SGHRS, YFSETQ. This CDR3 is built from 15 residues. V was pared by 3 bases and J by 2 bases, with 12 bases between. DNA of the CDR3: TGCGCCAGCAGCTCACGGACGGGGACTGGAAACACCATATATTTT. Protein product: CASSSRTGTGNTIYF.